This is a list of T cell receptor beta chains from one sample in a study of T cells expressing NK-cell markers. TCRdb reprocessed the 5' RACE reads, with one entry per CDR3 protein and no DNA. The clone table shows around 110,000 distinct CDR3 sequences, with the ten largest holding around 18%. The sequencing sample was made of blood T cells: a sorted CD56 or NKG2C T cell subset, CD4+ or CD8+ T cells, or bulk PBMC T cells (not recorded which). These receptors originate from a woman aged 18 to 75 in good health. CDR3s include the opening cysteine and the closing phenylalanine or tryptophan.

v_call	j_call	cdr3_aa
TRBV12-3/TRBV12-4	TRBJ2-2	CASSSKATNTGELFF
TRBV6-5	TRBJ1-6	CASSYPTTGGESPLHF
TRBV5-6	TRBJ2-7	CASSLGLAGVYEQYF
TRBV24-1	TRBJ2-1	CATSASTGDEQFF
TRBV7-9	TRBJ2-3	CASSLEQGSDTQYF
TRBV29-1	TRBJ1-1	CSALRQGGKGTEAFF
TRBV7-8	TRBJ2-3	CASSPRPYEGTDTQYF
TRBV4-2	TRBJ2-1	CASSQVAGGLDNEQFF
TRBV25-1	TRBJ1-2	CASSESGTGIGYTF
TRBV28	TRBJ1-2	CASRPGQGYQNYGYTF
TRBV12-3/TRBV12-4	TRBJ2-1	CASSSPGTPRIEQFF
TRBV10-3	TRBJ2-3	CAISEASERESGDTQYF
TRBV9	TRBJ2-1	CASSVGVPRNEQFF
TRBV6-1	TRBJ1-1	CASSEAGGGGEMNTEAFF
TRBV11-2	TRBJ2-1	CASSGATSGRSRPDEQFF
TRBV27	TRBJ1-1	CASSSSGGRTEAFF